The 30 T cell receptor beta chains listed next were all sequenced from one sample in a study of cytotoxic CD8 clonotypes in ibrutinib-treated CLL. The protocol was immunoSEQ multiplex PCR, while the TCRdb copy is restricted to in-frame clones and leaves out a portion. The profile shows some 200,000 clones, roughly 79% of them singletons. Sequenced here: PBMCs, sampled after 12 months of ibrutinib treatment. All receptors derive from a human donor with chronic lymphocytic leukemia.

The chain is built from TRBV11-2 and TRBJ1-5; D is undetermined. Germline-derived CDR1 and CDR2 are SGHAT and FQNNGV. V lost 4 bases and J 6 bases, leaving 10 bases between the germline ends. This CDR3 is 13 amino acids long. Written as DNA, the CDR3 is TGTGCCAGCAGCTCGGACTGGCGTCAGCCCCAGCATTTT. This sequence encodes CASSSDWRQPQHF.

The chain is built from TRBV4-1 and TRBJ2-1; 9 bases agree with TRBD2. The CDR3 spans 19 residues. Germline lookup yields CDR1 MGHRA and CDR2 YSYEKL. V gave up 0 bases and J gave up 12 bases; unmatched junction bases: 21. The CDR3 loop is CASSQDLAGGTAFGRGQFF. The CDR3 DNA reads TGCGCCAGCAGCCAAGATTTGGCGGGGGGGACAGCCTTTGGGAGAGGGCAGTTCTTC.

Worth noting for this clone: A junction end diverges from the germline sequence, so it may reflect a read error. The V call is TRBV7-7, the J call TRBJ2-1; no clear D. This CDR3 spans 15 amino acids. The germline gives CDR1 SSHAT, CDR2 FNYEAQ (reference sequence). This chain's CDR3 is CASSLGPTSYNEQFF. CDR3 sequence (DNA): TGTGCTAGCAGCTTAGGTCCTACTTCTTACAATGAGCAGTTCTTC.

This clone was recorded many times. At the DNA level, this CDR3 is encoded by other sequences in the same sample as well. The chain has TRBV7-9 and TRBJ1-2, with no clear D. CDR3 size: 13 residues. With 4 bases removed from V and 1 base from J, the gap between germline ends came to 7 bases. Germline CDR1 reads SEHNR; CDR2 reads FQNEAQ (reference sequence). The CDR3 reads CASSSSNNYGYTF. As DNA, the CDR3 is TGTGCCAGCAGCTCGAGTAATAACTATGGCTACACCTTC.

V is TRBV19 and J is TRBJ2-5; TRBD1 is a possible D gene (5 bases). Germline V gene data show CDR1 as LNHDA and CDR2 as SQIVND (reference sequence). Trimming removed 3 bases at V and 5 bases at J, with 13 bases between. The CDR3 is 14 residues long. The CDR3 DNA reads as TGTGCCAGTAGTATTGGGCAGGGCAGGGAGACCCAGTACTTC. Translated, it gives CASSIGQGRETQYF.

The chain recombines TRBV5-1 with TRBJ2-7; 7 bases agree with TRBD1. CDR3 length: 15 amino acids. V shed 4 bases, J shed 3 bases, and the junction held 10 bases outside the gene matches. Germline V CDR1 and CDR2: SGHRS, YFSETQ. The CDR3 region is CASSPGTAANYEQYF. The CDR3 bases are TGCGCCAGCAGCCCTGGGACAGCCGCAAACTACGAGCAGTACTTC. Filled out from reference TRBV5-1 and TRBJ2-7, the complete variable domain reads KAGVTQTPRYLIKTRGQQVTLSCSPISGHRSVSWYQQTPGQGLQFLFEYFSETQRNKGNFPGRFSGRQFSNSRSEMNVSTLELGDSALYLCASSPGTAANYEQYFGPGTRLTVT.

Within the sample, this clone is medium-sized. J is TRBJ2-3 and V is TRBV18; TRBD1 aligns across 8 bases. The CDR3 runs to 16 residues. The germline V gene has CDR1 KGHSH and CDR2 LQKENI. V gave up 0 bases and J gave up 2 bases; unmatched junction bases: 4. The CDR3 bases are TGTGCCAGCTCACCACCGACAGGGGCGCTCACAGATACGCAGTATTTT. Amino acids: CASSPPTGALTDTQYF. Full variable domain (remainder filled in from reference TRBV18 and TRBJ2-3): NAGVMQNPRHLVRRRGQEARLRCSPMKGHSHVYWYRQLPEEGLKFMVYLQKENIIDESGMPKERFSAEFPKEGPSILRIQQVVRGDSAAYFCASSPPTGALTDTQYFGPGTRLTVL.

The chain is built from TRBV2 and TRBJ2-1; 9 nucleotides line up with TRBD2. The J segment lost 6 bases and the V segment lost 0 bases, leaving 18 bases of the junction unmatched. The CDR3 extends over 20 amino acids. CDR1 and CDR2 (germline): SNHLY, FYNNEI. The DNA of the CDR3 is TGTGCCAGCAGTGAAGCGCTACTATGGCGGGGGGGAGAGCGGGTCAATGAGCAGTTCTTC. Translation gives CASSEALLWRGGERVNEQFF.

The table lists this clone with a few counts. The chain has TRBV10-2 and TRBJ2-3; TRBD2 matches at 8 bases. CDR1 and CDR2 (germline): WSHSY, SAAADI. V lost 4 bases, J lost 6 bases, and 12 bases stayed unmatched. The CDR3 is 16 residues long. The CDR3 loop is CASSGRFSGKTDTQYF. The CDR3, as DNA: TGCGCCAGCAGTGGCCGTTTTAGCGGGAAGACGGATACGCAGTATTTT.

V gene TRBV5-4 combines with J gene TRBJ1-3; 8 bases fit TRBD1. V trimming: 3 bases; J trimming: 3 bases; junction bases outside the gene matches: 5. Per the germline V gene, CDR1 is SGHNT and CDR2 is YYREEE (reference sequence). The CDR3 has 15 residues. The CDR3 protein is CASSSRTGHGNTIYF. CDR3 nucleotide sequence: TGTGCCAGCAGCTCGCGGACAGGGCATGGAAACACCATATATTTT.

The gene calls are TRBV9 and TRBJ2-3; D is ambiguous. The CDR3 is made up of 14 amino acids. CDR1 is SGDLS, CDR2 YYNGEE, per germline. Between the trimmed V and J ends, which lost 1 base and 0 bases, there was a span of 6 bases. CDR3 sequence (DNA): TGTGCCAGCAGCGTACATGTGAGCACAGATACGCAGTATTTT. Translated: CASSVHVSTDTQYF.

The V gene is TRBV5-5, the J gene TRBJ2-2; D is perhaps TRBD1 (6 bases). V was pared by 5 bases and J by 3 bases, with 11 bases between. Germline V gives CDR1 SGHKS, CDR2 YYEKEE (reference sequence). The CDR3 runs to 14 residues. The CDR3 is CASRPDRYTGELFF. In nucleotides, the CDR3 is TGTGCCAGCAGGCCTGACAGGTACACCGGGGAGCTGTTTTTT.

The chain employs TRBV10-3 and TRBJ1-1; D gene ambiguous. Trimming left V 2 bases short and J 0 bases short, with 10 bases between. The CDR3 is 15 amino acids. The germline CDR1 and CDR2 sequences are ENHRY and SYGVKD. In nucleotides, the CDR3 is TGTGCCATCAGTGAGCTACCCCATATGAACACTGAAGCTTTCTTT. Its protein is CAISELPHMNTEAFF.

The J gene is TRBJ2-7, the V gene TRBV6-5; 7 nucleotides line up with TRBD1. The V gene's germline CDR1 is MNHEY and CDR2 SVGAGI. The CDR3 spans 14 residues. V was clipped by 7 bases and J by 6 bases; unmatched bases: 12. DNA of the CDR3: TGTGCCAGCACCCACACAGGGGTAGGCGGCGAGCAGTACTTC. The encoded protein is CASTHTGVGGEQYF.

The CDR3 spells CASNRVPGSNQPQHF. The CDR3 region has the DNA TGTGCCAGCAACCGGGTCCCGGGGAGCAATCAGCCCCAGCATTTT. This chain connects TRBV6-1 to TRBJ1-5; D ambiguous. The CDR3 runs to 15 residues. CDR1 and CDR2 (germline): MNHNS, SASEGT. The ends were cut back, 7 bases at V and 1 base at J, with 14 bases in the middle.

In DNA, the CDR3 is TGTGCCAGTAGTAAACATGACGGGACAGGCCAAACTAAGCGCTATGGCTACACCTTC. Its protein is CASSKHDGTGQTKRYGYTF. The chain links TRBV19 to TRBJ1-2; TRBD1 matches 8 bases. The V segment lost 4 bases and the J segment 4 bases; nucleotides outside the gene matches: 20. The germline gives CDR1 LNHDA, CDR2 SQIVND (reference sequence). CDR3 size: 19 residues.

This clone was found a few times. V is TRBV2 and J is TRBJ1-5, with 7 bases that match TRBD1. Germline CDR1 and CDR2: SNHLY and FYNNEI. J gave up 4 bases and V 6 bases, and 6 bases lay outside the gene matches. There are 14 residues in the CDR3. The DNA of the CDR3 is TGTGCCAGCAGCACCGGGACAGCGAATCAGCCCCAGCATTTT. Its protein is CASSTGTANQPQHF.

The rearrangement uses TRBV2 and TRBJ1-2, with D possibly matching TRBD1 (6 bases). This CDR3 spans 15 amino acids. Deletions cut 3 bases from V and 6 bases from J, with 17 bases between. Germline CDR1 SNHLY, CDR2 FYNNEI. CDR3 nucleotides: TGTGCCAGCAGTGATAGCCTCGGCAGGGGCCATGGCTACACCTTC. It encodes CASSDSLGRGHGYTF.

The chain is built from TRBV27 and TRBJ2-5, with D possibly matching TRBD1 (7 bases). Trimming pared 2 bases from V and 7 bases from J, leaving 20 bases between. The CDR3 has 16 amino acids. Germline CDR1 reads MNHEY; CDR2 reads SMNVEV (reference sequence). Here the CDR3 reads CASSLIVGGGEVTQYF. CDR3 nucleotides: TGTGCCAGCAGTTTAATAGTTGGAGGGGGCGAGGTGACCCAGTACTTC.

V gene TRBV18 combines with J gene TRBJ2-4; TRBD2 is a possible D gene (5 bases). The V gene lost 2 bases and the J gene lost 0 bases, with 5 bases spanning the gap. From germline, CDR1 is KGHSH and CDR2 LQKENI. CDR3 length: 14 amino acids. The CDR3 spells CASSPGLAKNIQYF. CDR3 DNA: TGTGCCAGCTCACCAGGACTAGCCAAAAACATTCAGTACTTC.

This clone has just a few counts. The junction shows a germline mismatch at one end, possibly a read error. The CDR3 DNA sequence: TGCAGTGCACCCCTGACGCTGCGAACCCTGTTT. This gives the protein CSAPLTLRTLF. This chain connects TRBV20-1 to TRBJ1-1; D not certain. The CDR3 has 11 residues. Germline V gene data show CDR1 as DFQATT and CDR2 as SNEGSKA (reference sequence).

The J gene is TRBJ2-7, the V gene TRBV6-5; the D is unclear. The CDR3 extends over 13 amino acids. V lost 6 bases, J lost 0 bases, and 9 bases lay in between. Germline values: CDR1 MNHEY, CDR2 SVGAGI. CDR3 nucleotides: TGTGCCAGCAGCCCCCCGGCCTCCTACGAGCAGTACTTC. As protein: CASSPPASYEQYF.

This rearrangement joins TRBV9 to TRBJ1-2; D remains unclear. This CDR3 is 19 amino acids long. The V end was cut by 0 bases, the J end by 4 bases, with 25 bases between. Germline V gene sequence: CDR1 SGDLS, CDR2 YYNGEE. The DNA of the CDR3 is TGTGCCAGCAGCGTAGGGAGGTCCCCGGGCCCGTCTCCCCTCTATGGCTACACCTTC. Amino acid sequence: CASSVGRSPGPSPLYGYTF.

This clone was observed a single time. The V call is TRBV30, the J call TRBJ2-7, with TRBD1 identical over 9 bases. J was trimmed by 0 bases and V by 0 bases; bases with no gene match: 27. Per germline, CDR1 GTSNPN and CDR2 SVGIG (reference sequence). The CDR3 loop spans 23 amino acids. The CDR3 sequence: CAWSVKLGRPGQGSAGSSYEQYF. For the CDR3, the DNA is TGTGCCTGGAGTGTAAAGTTAGGAAGGCCGGGACAGGGTTCAGCGGGGAGCTCCTACGAGCAGTACTTC.

The J gene is TRBJ2-2, the V gene TRBV27, with 7 bases matching TRBD2. The CDR3 has 17 amino acids. With 8 bases clipped from V and 4 bases from J, the junction kept 16 bases outside the gene matches. The germline gives CDR1 MNHEY, CDR2 SMNVEV (reference sequence). CDR3 in amino acids: CASLTRGGRAGTGELFF. CDR3 DNA sequence: TGTGCCAGCCTAACCCGAGGAGGGAGGGCCGGCACCGGGGAGCTGTTTTTT.

This chain joins TRBV23-1 and TRBJ1-1; D may be TRBD1 (6 bases). TRBV23-1 is an ORF, and what it does is uncertain. Deletions cut 8 bases from V and 10 bases from J, with 26 bases between. The CDR3 contains 15 residues. The CDR3 protein is CASVTTGTPMFGAFF. The CDR3 nucleotides read TGCGCCAGCGTGACGACAGGCACCCCCATGTTTGGAGCTTTCTTT.

This clone showed up just a few times. The genes are TRBV9 and TRBJ1-3, with D hard to call. Trimming removed 0 bases from V and 4 bases from J, with 5 bases in between. The CDR3 contains 13 residues. CDR1 and CDR2 (germline): SGDLS, YYNGEE. Written as DNA, the CDR3 is TGTGCCAGCAGCGTAGGTCAAGGAAACACCATATATTTT. Protein: CASSVGQGNTIYF.

V gene TRBV27 combines with J gene TRBJ2-7; possibly TRBD1 or TRBD2 for D (6 bases each). The germline V and J ends were trimmed by 1 base and 2 bases, with 12 bases remaining between them. CDR3 length equals 15 residues. The germline V gene encodes CDR1 MNHEY and CDR2 SMNVEV (reference sequence). The CDR3 DNA reads TGTGCCAGCAGTTTATGGGCAGGGGAGGCCTACGAGCAGTACTTC. Protein: CASSLWAGEAYEQYF.

This clone was recorded at least ten times. The chain recombines TRBV10-2 with TRBJ2-3, with 8 positions matching TRBD2. Trimming removed 10 bases from V and 1 base from J; junction bases left unmatched: 10. This CDR3 comprises 15 residues. Germline V gene data show CDR1 as WSHSY and CDR2 as SAAADI. The CDR3 protein is CATTGTSVGTDTQYF. For the CDR3, the DNA is TGCGCCACCACCGGGACTAGTGTCGGCACAGATACGCAGTATTTT.

The chain carries TRBV5-1 and TRBJ1-5, with D maybe TRBD1 (6 bases). CDR1 is SGHRS, CDR2 YFSETQ, per germline. V lost 0 bases, J lost 8 bases, and 15 bases lay in between. The CDR3 loop spans 15 amino acids. Here the CDR3 DNA reads TGCGCCAGCAGCTTGGACGGGGGCGACAGCAAGCCCCAGCATTTT. This gives the protein CASSLDGGDSKPQHF.